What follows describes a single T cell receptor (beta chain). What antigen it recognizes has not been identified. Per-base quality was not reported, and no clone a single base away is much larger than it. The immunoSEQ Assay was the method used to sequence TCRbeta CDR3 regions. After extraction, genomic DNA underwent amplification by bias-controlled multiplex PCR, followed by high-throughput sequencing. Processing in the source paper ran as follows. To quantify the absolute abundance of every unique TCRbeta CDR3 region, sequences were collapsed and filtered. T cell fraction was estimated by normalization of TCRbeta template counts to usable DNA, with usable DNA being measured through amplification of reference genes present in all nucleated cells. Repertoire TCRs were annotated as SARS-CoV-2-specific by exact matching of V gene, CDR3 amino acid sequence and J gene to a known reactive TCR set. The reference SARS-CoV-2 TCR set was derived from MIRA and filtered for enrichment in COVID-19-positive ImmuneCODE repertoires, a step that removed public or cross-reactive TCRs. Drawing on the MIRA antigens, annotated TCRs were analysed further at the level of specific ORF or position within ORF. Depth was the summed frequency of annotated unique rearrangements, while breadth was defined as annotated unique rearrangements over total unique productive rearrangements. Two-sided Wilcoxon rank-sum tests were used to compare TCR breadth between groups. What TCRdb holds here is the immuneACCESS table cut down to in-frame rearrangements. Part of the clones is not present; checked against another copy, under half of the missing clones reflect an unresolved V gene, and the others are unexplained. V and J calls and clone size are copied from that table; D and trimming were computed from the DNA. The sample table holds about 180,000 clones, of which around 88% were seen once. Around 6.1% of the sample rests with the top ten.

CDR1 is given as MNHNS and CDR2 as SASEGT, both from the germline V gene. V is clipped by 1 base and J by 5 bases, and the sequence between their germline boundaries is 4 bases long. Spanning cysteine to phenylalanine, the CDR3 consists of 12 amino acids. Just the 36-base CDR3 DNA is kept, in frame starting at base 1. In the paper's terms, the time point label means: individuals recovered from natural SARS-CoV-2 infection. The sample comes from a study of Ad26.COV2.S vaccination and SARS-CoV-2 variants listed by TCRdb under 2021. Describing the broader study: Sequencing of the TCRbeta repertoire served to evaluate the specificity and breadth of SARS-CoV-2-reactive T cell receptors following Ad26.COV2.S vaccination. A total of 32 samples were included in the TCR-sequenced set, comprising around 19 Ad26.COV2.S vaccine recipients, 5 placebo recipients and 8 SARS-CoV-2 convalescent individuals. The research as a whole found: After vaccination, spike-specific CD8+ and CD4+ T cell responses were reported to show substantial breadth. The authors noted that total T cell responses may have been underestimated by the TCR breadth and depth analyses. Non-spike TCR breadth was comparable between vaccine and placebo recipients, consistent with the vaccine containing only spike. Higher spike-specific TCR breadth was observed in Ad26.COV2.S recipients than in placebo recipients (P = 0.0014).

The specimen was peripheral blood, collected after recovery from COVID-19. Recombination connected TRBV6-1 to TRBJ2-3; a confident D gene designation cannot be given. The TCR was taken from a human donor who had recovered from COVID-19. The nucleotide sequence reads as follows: TGTGCCAGCAGTGAAGTCGGAGATACGCAGTATTTT. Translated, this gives CASSEVGDTQYF.